A selection of T cell receptor beta chains follows, all from one sample in a study of blood T cell repertoires in COVID-19. Profiled with immunoSEQ multiplex PCR; TCRdb holds only in-frame clones, not every one. Of about 74,000 clones listed, around 82% are singletons. Source material: peripheral blood. The source is a human donor in a cohort sampled during active COVID-19. Both conserved end residues are part of each CDR3. The D gene is left open where the match is weak. Rows give clone size only sometimes, using once, few, many, or a class for an expanded clone.

V gene	clone size	D gene	J gene	CDR3 protein	CDR3 DNA
TRBV3-1/TRBV3-2	-	-	TRBJ1-4	CASSATGYLFF	TGTGCCAGCAGCGCCACAGGGTACCTGTTTTTT
TRBV19	few	-	TRBJ1-1	CASSGQIDEAFF	TGTGCCAGTAGTGGACAGATTGATGAAGCTTTCTTT
TRBV4-1	-	-	TRBJ2-7	CASSQRAGAVSGEQYF	TGCGCCAGCAGCCAAAGGGCAGGAGCGGTAAGTGGCGAGCAGTACTTC
TRBV28	-	TRBD2	TRBJ2-7	CASGGGLAGGPRHEQYF	TGTGCCAGTGGTGGGGGACTAGCGGGAGGGCCGAGGCACGAGCAGTACTTC
TRBV7-9	few	-	TRBJ1-2	CASSLDGTPIDGYTF	TGTGCCAGCAGCTTAGACGGGACTCCTATCGATGGCTACACCTTC
TRBV6-5	-	TRBD1	TRBJ1-6	CASSSLGQGFNSPLHF	TGTGCCAGCAGTTCCCTAGGACAGGGTTTTAATTCACCCCTCCACTTT
TRBV19	-	TRBD2	TRBJ2-5	CASSIEGTSGRARETQYF	TGTGCCAGTAGTATAGAAGGGACTAGCGGGAGGGCCCGGGAGACCCAGTACTTC
TRBV6-5	few	-	TRBJ1-2	CASSPQAGNNYGYTF	TGTGCCAGCAGTCCACAGGCAGGCAATAACTATGGCTACACCTTC
TRBV29-1	few	TRBD2	TRBJ2-7	CSVGRGTSGTEQYF	TGCAGCGTCGGGCGGGGGACTAGCGGGACCGAGCAGTACTTC
TRBV20-1	-	-	TRBJ2-7	CSALRIEQYF	TGCAGTGCCCTAAGAATCGAGCAGTACTTC
TRBV15	once	TRBD2	TRBJ2-3	CATSRDGRGASTDTQYF	TGTGCCACCAGCAGAGATGGGAGGGGAGCAAGCACAGATACGCAGTATTTT
TRBV4-3	-	-	TRBJ2-5	CASSQRGGMKETQYF	TGCGCCAGCAGCCAAAGGGGCGGGATGAAAGAGACCCAGTACTTC
TRBV10-2	-	-	TRBJ2-3	CASRAFDFTDTQYF	TGCGCCAGCAGGGCTTTCGACTTCACAGATACGCAGTATTTT
TRBV11-2	-	TRBD1	TRBJ2-7	CASSLGGHRGRVGLYF	TGTGCCAGCAGCTTAGGGGGTCACAGGGGGCGGGTCGGACTGTACTTC
TRBV24-1	-	-	TRBJ2-3	CATGGSRLTDTQYF	TGTGCCACCGGGGGGTCCCGCCTCACAGATACGCAGTATTTT
TRBV4-3	once	-	TRBJ2-3	CASSQDSGTNTQYF	TGCGCCAGCAGCCAAGATTCGGGAACAAATACGCAGTATTTT
TRBV6-5	-	-	TRBJ2-7	CASRPQASLPYEQYF	TGTGCCAGCAGGCCGCAGGCTAGCTTGCCCTACGAGCAGTACTTC
TRBV18	-	-	TRBJ1-6	CASSGAGDASPLHF	TGTGCCAGCTCCGGGGCAGGGGATGCATCACCCCTCCACTTT
TRBV11-2	-	-	TRBJ1-4	CASSERRQIVEKLFF	TGTGCCAGCAGCGAAAGGCGGCAGATAGTCGAAAAACTGTTTTTT
TRBV5-4	-	-	TRBJ1-1	CASSLGRRGTEAFF	TGTGCCAGCAGCTTGGGGAGAAGGGGTACTGAAGCTTTCTTT
TRBV5-1	-	TRBD1	TRBJ1-3	CASSLEGTGFSGNTIYF	TGCGCCAGCAGCTTGGAGGGGACAGGGTTCTCTGGAAACACCATATATTTT
TRBV10-1	-	TRBD2	TRBJ2-7	CASSDYGLATSYEQYF	TGCGCCAGCAGTGACTATGGACTAGCCACATCCTACGAGCAGTACTTC
TRBV5-4	-	-	TRBJ2-7	CASSHTFGAGGEQYF	TGTGCCAGCAGCCATACCTTCGGGGCAGGGGGGGAGCAGTACTTC
TRBV6-6	-	TRBD2	TRBJ2-3	CASSISGSTQYF	TGTGCCAGCAGCATTAGCGGGAGTACGCAGTATTTT
TRBV15	-	TRBD1	TRBJ2-5	CATSGTVQETQYF	TGTGCCACCAGCGGGACAGTCCAAGAGACCCAGTACTTC
TRBV2	-	-	TRBJ1-4	CASSEVMGGLFF	TGTGCCAGCAGTGAAGTAATGGGGGGACTGTTTTTT
TRBV12-3/TRBV12-4	-	-	TRBJ1-2	CASSLGGLDGYTF	TGTGCCAGCAGTTTGGGGGGACTGGATGGCTACACCTTC
TRBV10-2	few	TRBD1	TRBJ2-4	CASSEGQGRYRYF	TGCGCCAGCAGTGAGGGACAGGGCCGTTATCGGTACTTC
TRBV6-4	-	-	TRBJ1-2	CASSEDTYNYGYTF	TGTGCCAGCAGTGAGGACACTTACAACTATGGCTACACCTTC
TRBV5-4	-	-	TRBJ2-3	CASSLGQVDTDTQYF	TGTGCCAGCAGCTTGGGGCAGGTAGACACAGATACGCAGTATTTT
TRBV3-1/TRBV3-2	-	TRBD2	TRBJ2-5	CASSQDLGGRAGETQYF	TGTGCCAGCAGCCAAGATCTAGGCGGGAGGGCCGGAGAGACCCAGTACTTC